The subject of this entry is one T cell receptor (beta chain). CDR3 length: 15 amino acids. Per the germline V gene, CDR1 is MNHNS and CDR2 is SASEGT. J gave up 3 bases and V 6 bases, and 8 bases lay outside the gene matches. These data are taken from a study of OX40 agonist ivuxolimab in advanced cancers. Background on the study: Patients were given ivuxolimab, an antibody that agonizes OX40 (CD134).

Produced via immunoSEQ multiplex PCR; TCRdb's table is partial and in-frame only. The sample has tens of thousands of clones, over 75% seen once. The sequencing used CD4+ or CD8+ T cells sorted from blood, collected in a trial of the OX40 agonist ivuxolimab. The sequence was collected from an adult with an advanced solid tumor such as melanoma, head and neck, liver or kidney cancer. This rearrangement joins TRBV6-1 to TRBJ2-3, with TRBD1 identical over 8 bases. The CDR3 reads CASSSDRVRTDTQYF. The DNA for the CDR3 is TGTGCCAGCAGCTCGGACAGGGTGAGGACAGATACGCAGTATTTT.